Listed below are T cell receptor beta chains from one sample, sequenced in a study of blood T cell repertoires in COVID-19. Method: immunoSEQ multiplex PCR; TCRdb's copy keeps in-frame clones and lacks some. The sample includes roughly 83,000 clones, roughly 86% of them seen just once. The specimen sequenced was peripheral blood. The receptors here all came from an older man with active or convalescent COVID-19. The CDR3 runs from the conserved cysteine through the conserved F or W. Size is stated for part of the rows, as once, few or many counts, or as a class when the clone is expanded.

TRBV28	TRBJ2-2	.	CASIPHRGLTGELFF
TRBV12-3/TRBV12-4	TRBJ1-1	.	CASSLLTGEAFF
TRBV3-1/TRBV3-2	TRBJ1-1	.	CASSQGQGNTEAFF
TRBV9	TRBJ1-3	.	CASSEQGPPGNTIYF
TRBV19	TRBJ1-4	.	CASSIVGEGREKLFF
TRBV11-3	TRBJ2-5	.	CASSLEGPPRQETQYF
TRBV10-1	TRBJ1-3	.	CASSAETGFSGNTIYF
TRBV29-1	TRBJ2-3	.	CSVESPSGRPDTQYF
TRBV24-1	TRBJ1-1	.	CATSRAGNTEAFF
TRBV5-1	TRBJ2-3	.	CASSLAGVGTGTDTQYF
TRBV7-8	TRBJ1-1	.	CASSLAGGQGVEAFF
TRBV21-1	TRBJ2-1	.	CASTPGQGYNEQFF
TRBV5-1	TRBJ2-5	.	CASSLTAGEQETQYF
TRBV28	TRBJ1-3	.	CASTLDRDSGNTIYF
TRBV24-1	TRBJ2-5	.	CATSDFGLRGKGRETQYF
TRBV6-5	TRBJ1-5	.	CASSRQGGNQPQHF
TRBV6-5	TRBJ2-3	once	CASSRSPAGGTQYF
TRBV5-5	TRBJ1-2	.	CASSETQKIYGYTF
TRBV7-8	TRBJ2-2	few	CASSFRPSHPATGELFF
TRBV2	TRBJ2-3	.	CASIGYSGSDTQYF
TRBV28	TRBJ1-5	.	CASSTPGQGAGQPQHF
TRBV19	TRBJ1-6	few	CATSDRGDSPLHF
TRBV7-7	TRBJ2-2	once	CAAGERGYTGELFF
TRBV5-5	TRBJ1-3	.	CASSSNRISGNTIYF
TRBV7-2	TRBJ2-1	.	CASSLAVGEQFF
TRBV15	TRBJ1-5	.	CATSGRDRPYQPQHF
TRBV19	TRBJ1-5	few	CASGTPGFGSSNQPQHF
TRBV6-5	TRBJ1-3	.	CASNKRTSSGNTIYF
TRBV7-9	TRBJ1-4	.	CASSRGQGGEKLFF
TRBV5-5	TRBJ2-1	.	CASSLGPSGHNEQFF
TRBV5-5	TRBJ1-1	.	CASSLSVNTEAFF
TRBV24-1	TRBJ1-1	.	CADPGGPGEAFF
TRBV4-2	TRBJ1-2	.	CASSQDWGQGDYGYTF
TRBV6-6	TRBJ2-4	once	CASSPLPSGGVKNIQYF
TRBV19	TRBJ1-1	.	CASTDRDQMNTEAFF
TRBV18	TRBJ2-5	once	CASSPLGLETQYF
TRBV7-9	TRBJ1-5	.	CASSLGDGTQGSWQPQHF
TRBV6-6	TRBJ1-1	.	CASSYPGAMNTEAFF
TRBV21-1	TRBJ1-4	.	CASSKVWTGVEKLFF
TRBV28	TRBJ1-2	.	CASSYGQGNYGYTF
TRBV6-6	TRBJ2-2	.	CASGRLAGGTGELFF
TRBV12-5	TRBJ1-1	few	CASGSRVTEAFF
TRBV7-8	TRBJ2-5	.	CASSLGASGRASGETQYF
TRBV4-1	TRBJ2-1	.	CASSQDDGLAGADEQFF
TRBV18	TRBJ1-3	.	CASSPGQSNSGNTIYF
TRBV7-3	TRBJ2-3	.	CASSLSGRTDTQYF
TRBV7-3	TRBJ2-5	.	CASSLTPSGRETQYF
TRBV9	TRBJ2-3	few	CASSVRAGADTQYF
TRBV5-1	TRBJ1-1	.	CASSSQTSTEAFF
TRBV6-5	TRBJ1-1	.	CASRTEGANTEAFF
TRBV19	TRBJ1-6	.	CASSQAQQGIHSPLHF
TRBV30	TRBJ1-2	.	CAWNPSGVRGYTF
TRBV24-1	TRBJ2-1	.	CATSDLSLTSGRDNEQFF
TRBV5-4	TRBJ1-5	.	CASSFQGEQPQHF
TRBV7-8	TRBJ2-2	.	CASSPHRTGGLSGELFF
TRBV19	TRBJ2-2	.	CASSHQGDRGTGELFF
TRBV11-2	TRBJ2-3	.	CASSLGLAEGTDTQYF
TRBV7-8	TRBJ2-2	.	CASSRDRVGGELFF
TRBV6-5	TRBJ2-2	.	CASSYSRGTGELFF